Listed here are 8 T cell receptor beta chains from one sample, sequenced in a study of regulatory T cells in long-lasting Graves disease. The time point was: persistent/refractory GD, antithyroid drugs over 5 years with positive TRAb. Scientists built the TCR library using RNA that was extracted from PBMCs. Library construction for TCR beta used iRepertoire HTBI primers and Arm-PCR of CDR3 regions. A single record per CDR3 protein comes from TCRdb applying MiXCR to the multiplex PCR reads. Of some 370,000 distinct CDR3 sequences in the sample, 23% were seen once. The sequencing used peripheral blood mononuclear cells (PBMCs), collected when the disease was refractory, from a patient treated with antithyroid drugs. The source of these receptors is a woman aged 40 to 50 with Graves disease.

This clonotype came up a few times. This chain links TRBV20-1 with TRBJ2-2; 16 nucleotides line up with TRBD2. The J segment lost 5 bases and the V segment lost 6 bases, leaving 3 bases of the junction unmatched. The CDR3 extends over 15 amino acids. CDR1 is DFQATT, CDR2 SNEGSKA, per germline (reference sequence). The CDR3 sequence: CSAGTSGRETGELFF. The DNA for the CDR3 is TGCAGTGCCGGGACTAGCGGGAGGGAGACCGGGGAGCTGTTTTTT.

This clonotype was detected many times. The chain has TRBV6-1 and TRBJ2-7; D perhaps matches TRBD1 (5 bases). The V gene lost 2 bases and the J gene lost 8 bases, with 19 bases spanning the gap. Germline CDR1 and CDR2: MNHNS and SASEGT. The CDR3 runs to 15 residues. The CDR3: CASSELSDGQRQQYF. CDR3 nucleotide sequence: TGTGCCAGCAGTGAACTGTCGGACGGACAACGACAGCAGTACTTC.

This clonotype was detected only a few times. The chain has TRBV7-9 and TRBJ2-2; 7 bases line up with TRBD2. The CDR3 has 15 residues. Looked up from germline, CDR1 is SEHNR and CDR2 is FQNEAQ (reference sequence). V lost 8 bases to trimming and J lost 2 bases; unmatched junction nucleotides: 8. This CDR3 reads CASLGLAANTGELFF. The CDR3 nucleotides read TGTGCCAGCTTAGGTCTAGCGGCTAACACCGGGGAGCTGTTTTTT.

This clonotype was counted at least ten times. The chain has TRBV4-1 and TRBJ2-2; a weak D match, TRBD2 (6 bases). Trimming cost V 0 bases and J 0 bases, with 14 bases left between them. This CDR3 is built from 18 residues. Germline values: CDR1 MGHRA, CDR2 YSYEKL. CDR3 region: CASSQDLATRTNTGELFF. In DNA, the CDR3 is TGCGCCAGCAGCCAAGATTTGGCGACTAGGACGAACACCGGGGAGCTGTTTTTT.

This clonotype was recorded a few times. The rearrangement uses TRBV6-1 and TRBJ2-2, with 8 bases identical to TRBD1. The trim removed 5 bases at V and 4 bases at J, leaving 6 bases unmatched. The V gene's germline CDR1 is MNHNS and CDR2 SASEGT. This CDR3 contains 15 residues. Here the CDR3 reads CASSTQGASTGELFF. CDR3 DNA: TGTGCCAGCAGTACCCAGGGGGCAAGCACCGGGGAGCTGTTTTTT.

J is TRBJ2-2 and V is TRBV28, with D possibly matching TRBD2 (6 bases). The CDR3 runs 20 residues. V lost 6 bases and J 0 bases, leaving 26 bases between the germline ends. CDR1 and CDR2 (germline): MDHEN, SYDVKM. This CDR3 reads CASSPGSGLLLPANTGELFF. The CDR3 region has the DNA TGTGCCAGCAGCCCGGGTAGCGGCTTACTATTACCCGCGAACACCGGGGAGCTGTTTTTT.

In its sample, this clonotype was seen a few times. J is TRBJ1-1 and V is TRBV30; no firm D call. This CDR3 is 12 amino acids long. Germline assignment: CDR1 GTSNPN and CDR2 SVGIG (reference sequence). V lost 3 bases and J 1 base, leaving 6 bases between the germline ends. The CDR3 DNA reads TGTGCCTGGAGACGGAAGAACACTGAAGCTTTCTTT. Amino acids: CAWRRKNTEAFF. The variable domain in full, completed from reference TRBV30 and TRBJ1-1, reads SQTIHQWPATLVQPVGSPLSLECTVEGTSNPNLYWYRQAAGRGLQLLFYSVGIGQISSEVPQNLSASRPQDRQFILSSKKLLLSDSGFYLCAWRRKNTEAFFGQGTRLTVV.

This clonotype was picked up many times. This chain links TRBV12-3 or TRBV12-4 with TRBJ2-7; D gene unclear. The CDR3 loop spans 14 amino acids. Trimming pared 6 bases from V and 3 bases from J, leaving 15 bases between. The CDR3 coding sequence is TGTGCCAGCAGCCCCTCGGTGGGAATCTACGAGCAGTACTTC. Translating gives CASSPSVGIYEQYF.